These 18 T cell receptor beta chains were all obtained from the same sample, sequenced in a study of blood T cell repertoires in COVID-19. TCRdb's table, derived via immunoSEQ multiplex PCR, lists solely in-frame clones and lacks some. The sample has 150,000 to 200,000 clones, about 87% seen once. Material for sequencing was peripheral blood. The receptors here all came from a man younger than 35 with active or convalescent COVID-19.

The chain joins TRBV24-1 to TRBJ2-2; D perhaps matches TRBD1 (6 bases). The V end was cut by 7 bases, the J end by 0 bases, with 11 bases between. CDR3 length: 15 residues. Per the germline V gene, CDR1 is KGHDR and CDR2 is SFDVKD. The CDR3 loop is CATSGQPPNTGELFF. The CDR3, as DNA: TGTGCCACCAGCGGACAGCCGCCGAACACCGGGGAGCTGTTTTTT.

The chain carries TRBV5-6 and TRBJ1-2; D uncertain. CDR3 length: 15 amino acids. The germline CDR1 and CDR2 sequences are SGHDT and YYEEEE. V lost 2 bases to trimming and J lost 7 bases, with 18 bases between them. The CDR3 is CASSFTGLGLGGYTF. The CDR3, as DNA: TGTGCCAGCAGCTTTACTGGCCTCGGGTTAGGTGGCTACACCTTC.

This chain joins TRBV2 and TRBJ2-3; 7 bases fit TRBD2. CDR1 and CDR2 from the germline V gene are SNHLY and FYNNEI. This CDR3 is 15 amino acids long. Losses at the gene ends were 10 bases for V and 4 bases for J; bases not matched to a gene: 14. The CDR3 nucleotides are TGTGCCACCTCAACGGGGGGAGGACCCTCAGATACGCAGTATTTT. Translated: CATSTGGGPSDTQYF.

This clone was seen once. The chain uses TRBV6-5 and TRBJ2-5; maybe TRBD2 (6 bases). The CDR3 consists of 15 residues. Germline V gives CDR1 MNHEY, CDR2 SVGAGI. Trimming cost V 2 bases and J 5 bases, with 15 bases left between them. CDR3 protein: CASSYRRDFRETQYF. The CDR3 DNA is TGTGCCAGCAGTTACAGGCGGGATTTCCGGGAGACCCAGTACTTC.

The chain links TRBV7-9 to TRBJ1-5; D remains ambiguous. The CDR3 runs 13 residues. V lost 5 bases, J lost 0 bases, and 5 bases lay in between. The V gene's germline CDR1 is SEHNR and CDR2 FQNEAQ (reference sequence). CDR3 nucleotide sequence: TGTGCCAGCAGCCAAAATAGCAATCAGCCCCAGCATTTT. It translates to CASSQNSNQPQHF.

The J gene is TRBJ1-2, the V gene TRBV19; unclear D gene. Per the germline V gene, CDR1 is LNHDA and CDR2 is SQIVND (reference sequence). The V gene lost 7 bases and the J gene lost 2 bases, with 11 bases spanning the gap. The CDR3 consists of 13 residues. The CDR3 DNA reads TGTGCCAGTACCTTTCTGGAGAACTATGGCTACACCTTC. This sequence encodes CASTFLENYGYTF.

The chain links TRBV27 to TRBJ1-2; possible D gene TRBD1, 5 bases. Germline V lookup: CDR1 MNHEY, CDR2 SMNVEV (reference sequence). V lost 6 bases, J lost 6 bases, and 14 bases lay in between. This CDR3 contains 13 residues. CDR3 DNA sequence: TGTGCCAGCAGACGCCCAGGGTTTGATGGCTACACCTTC. This translates into CASRRPGFDGYTF.

This clone was counted only a few times. The J gene is TRBJ1-1, the V gene TRBV11-3; possible D gene TRBD1, 5 bases. V was shortened by 0 bases and J by 4 bases, with 30 bases between the two germline ends. The CDR3 sequence is 21 residues long. In germline, CDR1 is SGHNT, CDR2 YENEEA. The CDR3 loop reads CASSLDGPRAGMGRLSTEAFF. DNA for the CDR3: TGTGCCAGCAGCTTAGATGGGCCCCGAGCAGGGATGGGGAGGTTAAGCACTGAAGCTTTCTTT.

The chain uses TRBV24-1 and TRBJ1-5; D not resolved. V lost 6 bases and J 10 bases, leaving 15 bases between the germline ends. The CDR3 consists of 13 residues. CDR1 is KGHDR, CDR2 SFDVKD, per germline. The CDR3 sequence: CATSSGGLVPQHF. CDR3 coding DNA: TGTGCCACCAGTTCAGGAGGGCTGGTCCCCCAGCATTTT.

This chain joins TRBV25-1 and TRBJ2-1; TRBD2 matches 9 bases. This CDR3 region has 14 residues. V lost 1 base, J lost 9 bases, and 4 bases stayed unmatched. The germline V gene has CDR1 MGHDK and CDR2 SYGVNS. The CDR3 sequence: CASSELGTSSEQFF. The DNA for the CDR3 is TGTGCCAGCAGTGAATTGGGGACTAGCTCTGAGCAGTTCTTC. The full variable domain, rest sourced from reference TRBV25-1 and TRBJ2-1, is EADIYQTPRYLVIGTGKKITLECSQTMGHDKMYWYQQDPGMELHLIHYSYGVNSTEKGDLSSESTVSRIRTEHFPLTLESARPSHTSQYLCASSELGTSSEQFFGPGTRLTVL.

The chain recombines TRBV10-3 with TRBJ2-2; 7 positions match TRBD1. The CDR3 loop spans 15 amino acids. With 10 bases clipped from V and 4 bases from J, the junction kept 12 bases outside the gene matches. Germline V CDR1 and CDR2: ENHRY, SYGVKD. CDR3 amino acids: CATNKDRAGTGELFF. For the CDR3, the DNA is TGTGCCACCAACAAAGACAGGGCGGGCACCGGGGAGCTGTTTTTT.

This clone was recorded a few times. V is TRBV29-1 and J is TRBJ1-3, with D possibly being TRBD1 (5 bases). The germline V gene encodes CDR1 SQVTM and CDR2 ANQGSEA. V lost 5 bases and J 4 bases, leaving 12 bases between the germline ends. The CDR3 runs to 13 residues. The CDR3 DNA follows: TGCAGCGTTAGGCAGGGCGGAGGAAACACCATATATTTT. This encodes CSVRQGGGNTIYF.

V usage is TRBV2 and J usage is TRBJ2-3; D may be TRBD1 (5 bases). From germline, CDR1 is SNHLY and CDR2 FYNNEI. The CDR3 spans 15 residues. The V end was cut by 7 bases, the J end by 4 bases, with 18 bases between. CDR3 amino acids: CASTPFGQGADTQYF. CDR3 bases: TGTGCCAGCACCCCGTTTGGGCAGGGCGCAGATACGCAGTATTTT. The whole variable domain, remainder taken from reference TRBV2 and TRBJ2-3, is EPEVTQTPSHQVTQMGQEVILRCVPISNHLYFYWYRQILGQKVEFLVSFYNNEISEKSEIFDDQFSVERPDGSNFTLKIRSTKLEDSAMYFCASTPFGQGADTQYFGPGTRLTVL.

This chain links TRBV7-3 with TRBJ2-1; D is possibly TRBD2 (6 bases). The CDR3 is 16 amino acids. CDR1 and CDR2 from the germline V gene are SGHTA and FQGTGA. V was cut by 6 bases and J by 5 bases, with 20 bases left in between. CDR3 nucleotides: TGTGCCAGCAGTCTTGACATTCCCCCGGGGGACAATGAGCAGTTCTTC. Translated: CASSLDIPPGDNEQFF. Filled out from reference TRBV7-3 and TRBJ2-1, the complete variable domain reads GAGVSQTPSNKVTEKGKYVELRCDPISGHTALYWYRQSLGQGPEFLIYFQGTGAADDSGLPNDRFFAVRPEGSVSTLKIQRTERGDSAVYLCASSLDIPPGDNEQFFGPGTRLTVL.

The chain is built from TRBV27 and TRBJ1-6, with TRBD1 matching 9 bases. This CDR3 spans 15 amino acids. CDR1 is MNHEY, CDR2 SMNVEV, per germline (reference sequence). V shed 8 bases, J shed 3 bases, and the junction held 5 bases outside the gene matches. The CDR3 DNA sequence: TGTGCCAGCCGGGACAGGGACTTCTATAATTCACCCCTCCACTTT. Amino acid sequence: CASRDRDFYNSPLHF.

The V and J genes are TRBV3-1 (or the pseudogene TRBV3-2) and TRBJ2-7, with D unresolved. V was pared by 0 bases and J by 9 bases, with 15 bases between. CDR3 length equals 14 residues. Germline loops: CDR1 LGHDT, CDR2 YNNKEL (reference sequence). CDR3 in amino acids: CASSQDLNGLGQYV. The CDR3 DNA sequence: TGTGCCAGCAGCCAAGATCTGAACGGGTTAGGGCAGTACGTC.

A remark on this clone: Other DNA sequences within the sample encode an identical CDR3. This chain connects TRBV11-2 to TRBJ2-2, with 10 bases lining up with TRBD2. The CDR3 covers 15 residues. Trimming cost V 1 base and J 4 bases; bases outside gene matches: 0. Germline CDR1 is SGHAT and CDR2 is FQNNGV. The CDR3 loop is CASSLGLAGTGELFF. In nucleotides, the CDR3 is TGTGCCAGCAGCTTAGGACTAGCGGGCACCGGGGAGCTGTTTTTT.

This sequence joins TRBV18 and TRBJ2-7; TRBD1 matches 10 bases. Germline CDR1 and CDR2: KGHSH and LQKENI. The CDR3 runs 15 residues. Unmatched junction bases numbered 10, after V lost 5 bases and J lost 6 bases. CDR3 sequence reads: CASSILGTGDPEQYF. CDR3 nucleotide sequence: TGTGCCAGCTCAATTCTTGGGACAGGGGATCCCGAGCAGTACTTC.